These 17 T cell receptor beta chains share one sample of origin, sequenced in a study of PD-L1 blockade in urothelial cancer. The time point here: pretreatment peripheral blood. Method: immunoSEQ multiplex PCR; TCRdb's copy keeps in-frame clones and lacks some. The sample consists of tens of thousands of clones, roughly 90% of them appearing once. The sequencing used PBMCs, collected around atezolizumab (anti-PD-L1) treatment. These receptors came from a man between 65 and 85 years old with urothelial cancer.

This chain uses TRBV5-1 with TRBJ2-3; 11 positions agree with TRBD2. V was pared by 3 bases and J by 2 bases, with 11 bases of the junction left unmatched. The CDR3 covers 18 residues. CDR1 is SGHRS and CDR2 is YFSETQ in the germline V gene. The CDR3 DNA reads as TGCGCCAGCAGCTGGCCTCAAATAGCGGGAGGGACCACAGATACGCAGTATTTT. It specifies CASSWPQIAGGTTDTQYF.

The chain combines TRBV7-6 with TRBJ2-7; D is unclear. Trimming removed 3 bases at V and 6 bases at J, with 12 bases between. Germline V gene sequence: CDR1 SGHVS, CDR2 FNYEAQ. CDR3 length equals 13 residues. CDR3 sequence: CASSFGWRAEQYF. The CDR3 DNA sequence: TGTGCCAGCAGCTTCGGGTGGAGAGCCGAGCAGTACTTC.

V usage is TRBV19 and J usage is TRBJ1-4; D possibly corresponds to TRBD1 (5 bases). This CDR3 contains 14 residues. Germline loops: CDR1 LNHDA, CDR2 SQIVND (reference sequence). With 5 bases removed from V and 8 bases from J, the gap between germline ends came to 15 bases. CDR3 nucleotides: TGTGCCAGTAGTCAGGGCGCGGAAAGCGAAAAACTGTTTTTT. This gives the protein CASSQGAESEKLFF.

The gene calls are TRBV23-1 and TRBJ2-1, with D possibly matching TRBD2 (6 bases). TRBV23-1 is designated an ORF whose function remains uncertain. The CDR3 has 15 amino acids. Trimming removed 3 bases from V and 9 bases from J, with 18 bases in between. CDR3 sequence reads: CASSQTSPPQGEQFF. Written as DNA, the CDR3 is TGCGCCAGCAGTCAGACTAGTCCCCCTCAGGGTGAGCAGTTCTTC.

The gene calls are TRBV7-8 and TRBJ2-5; D may be TRBD2 (5 bases). Per germline, CDR1 SGHVS and CDR2 FQNEAQ. The CDR3 totals 12 residues. Trimming took 3 bases from V and 7 from J, leaving 9 bases between them. The CDR3: CASSFGEGTQYF. The CDR3 bases are TGTGCCAGCAGCTTCGGGGAAGGGACCCAGTACTTC.

This clone was found a few times. This chain uses TRBV21-1 with TRBJ2-7; TRBD2, as called in the table, went unchecked against the DNA. TRBV21-1 is shown as a pseudogene. This CDR3 has 18 amino acids. CDR3 residues: CASSKAPGLAGVIDEQYF. For the CDR3, the DNA is TGTGCCAGCAGCAAAGCCCCGGGACTAGCGGGAGTAATCGACGAGCAGTACTTC.

The chain is built from TRBV7-3 and TRBJ1-2; 7 nucleotides align to TRBD1. The J segment lost 3 bases and the V segment lost 5 bases, leaving 9 bases of the junction unmatched. Germline CDR1 reads SGHTA; CDR2 reads FQGTGA. This CDR3 region has 15 residues. CDR3 nucleotides: TGTGCCAGCAGCCCGACAGGGCGAGGTGACTATGGCTACACCTTC. Protein: CASSPTGRGDYGYTF.

This sequence joins TRBV5-1 and TRBJ1-4; possibly TRBD1 for D (5 bases). The germline CDR1 and CDR2 sequences are SGHRS and YFSETQ. CDR3 size: 15 residues. Trimming shortened V by 1 base and J by 6 bases, and 13 bases separated the two germline ends. CDR3 region: CASSLSGGFDEKLFF. DNA for the CDR3: TGCGCCAGCAGCTTGTCCGGGGGGTTCGATGAAAAACTGTTTTTT.

The V gene is TRBV5-1, the J gene TRBJ1-1, with D perhaps matching TRBD1 (5 bases). Germline V gene sequence: CDR1 SGHRS, CDR2 YFSETQ. This CDR3 contains 14 residues. V was pared by 4 bases and J by 4 bases, with 14 bases between. The CDR3 spells CASSGVSTGTEAFF. The CDR3 DNA follows: TGCGCCAGCAGCGGGGTTTCAACAGGCACTGAAGCTTTCTTT.

The chain recombines TRBV29-1 with TRBJ1-2; 8 bases are shared with TRBD1. The V gene's germline CDR1 is SQVTM and CDR2 ANQGSEA. V gave up 0 bases and J gave up 6 bases; unmatched junction bases: 6. This CDR3 comprises 14 residues. The CDR3 protein is CSVEDQGARDGYTF. As DNA, the CDR3 is TGCAGCGTTGAAGATCAGGGGGCGAGGGATGGCTACACCTTC.

The chain uses TRBV7-2 and TRBJ2-5, with 11 bases aligning to TRBD1. The germline V gene encodes CDR1 SGHTA and CDR2 FQGNSA. The V segment lost 5 bases and the J segment 5 bases; nucleotides outside the gene matches: 7. The CDR3 contains 15 residues. The CDR3 spells CASSNGQGARETQYF. The DNA of the CDR3 is TGTGCCAGCAGCAACGGACAGGGGGCCAGGGAGACCCAGTACTTC.

The chain couples TRBV2 to TRBJ2-7; D is possibly TRBD2 (7 bases). Germline V gives CDR1 SNHLY, CDR2 FYNNEI. V lost 8 bases and J lost 3, with 17 bases in between. The CDR3 sequence is 14 residues long. The CDR3 reads CASGGAVASYEQYF. In DNA, the CDR3 is TGTGCCAGCGGGGGGGCTGTTGCGAGCTACGAGCAGTACTTC.

The chain uses TRBV5-4 and TRBJ2-1, with D perhaps TRBD2 (5 bases). Germline V gene lookup returns CDR1 SGHNT and CDR2 YYREEE (reference sequence). V shed 0 bases and J shed 1 base, with 11 bases lying between them. This CDR3 has 16 residues. CDR3 coding DNA: TGTGCCAGCAGCTTGGGACCACCGGGGTCCTACAATGAGCAGTTCTTC. Protein: CASSLGPPGSYNEQFF.

This chain connects TRBV11-2 to TRBJ2-3, with D perhaps TRBD1 (5 bases). Germline CDR1 is SGHAT and CDR2 is FQNNGV. Between the trimmed V and J ends, which lost 7 bases and 5 bases, there was a span of 19 bases. CDR3 size: 15 residues. CDR3 sequence: CASTKTKGPGDTQYF. In DNA form, the CDR3 reads TGTGCCAGCACCAAAACGAAGGGGCCGGGAGATACGCAGTATTTT.

The chain recombines TRBV7-9 with TRBJ1-2; D is possibly TRBD1 (6 bases). Trimming took off 5 bases at V and 0 bases at J, with 13 bases between the two ends. Germline values: CDR1 SEHNR, CDR2 FQNEAQ (reference sequence). This CDR3 has 15 amino acids. The CDR3 DNA sequence: TGTGCCAGCAGCCTCTGGACAGTTTCTAACTATGGCTACACCTTC. Translated: CASSLWTVSNYGYTF.

CDR3 sequence: CASSVQGMVNEQYF. The CDR3 nucleotides read TGCGCCAGCAGCGTTCAGGGGATGGTGAACGAGCAGTACTTC. This rearrangement joins TRBV5-1 to TRBJ2-7; a weak D match, TRBD1 (6 bases). The CDR3 length is 14 residues. The germline CDR1 and CDR2 sequences are SGHRS and YFSETQ. With 4 bases removed from V and 5 bases from J, the gap between germline ends came to 16 bases.

J is TRBJ2-7 and V is TRBV15, with D hard to call. The CDR3 sequence is 15 residues long. Germline CDR1 is LNHNV and CDR2 is YYDKDF (reference sequence). V was clipped by 0 bases and J by 2 bases, with 11 bases between them. CDR3 residues: CATSRDLGWTYEQYF. The CDR3 DNA sequence: TGTGCCACCAGCAGAGATCTCGGGTGGACCTACGAGCAGTACTTC.